The clone carrying this T cell receptor beta chain rates as medium-sized. Under the authors' procedure: Nucleated cell counts were estimated from reference gene primer amplification. Profiled with immunoSEQ multiplex PCR; TCRdb holds only in-frame clones, not every one. The V and J calls and clone size come from that table; D and trimming were worked out from the DNA. The sample holds more than 45,000 clones, roughly four fifths seen once. The CDR3 totals 13 residues. V was clipped by 6 bases and J by 11 bases; unmatched bases: 7. The data originate from a study of blood T cell repertoires in COVID-19. For the study at large: Acute-phase and convalescent COVID-19 samples originated in the United States, Italy and Spain. PBMCs, B-cell-depleted T cells, or T cells provided the cDNA or gDNA that made up the material.

V and J are TRBV12-3 or TRBV12-4 and TRBJ1-6; TRBD1 aligns across 7 bases. The sequence was collected from a human donor in a cohort sampled during active COVID-19. Sequenced sample: peripheral blood. CDR3 sequence: CASRIPGQTPLHF. The CDR3 nucleotides are TGTGCCAGCAGAATTCCGGGACAGACACCCCTCCACTTT.